The 23 T cell receptor beta chains listed next were all sequenced from one sample in a study of blood T cell repertoires in COVID-19. Assay used: immunoSEQ multiplex PCR; TCRdb lists only in-frame clones, some missing. Here the sample spans over 200,000 clones, 80% to 90% being singletons. The source material was peripheral blood. The origin of the receptors is a woman older than 75 with active or convalescent COVID-19.

The chain uses TRBV15 and TRBJ2-1; 13 nucleotides match TRBD2. Germline V gene data show CDR1 as LNHNV and CDR2 as YYDKDF (reference sequence). The CDR3 is 16 residues long. V lost 4 bases and J lost 8; bases outside the gene matches: 8. Here the CDR3 DNA reads TGTGCCACCAGCACCTCGCGGACTAGCGGGAGCTATGAGCAGTTCTTC. Protein product: CATSTSRTSGSYEQFF.

DNA of the CDR3: TGTGCCTGGAGTGTGAAGGGGCGACTGTCTGGAAACACCATATATTTT. It encodes CAWSVKGRLSGNTIYF. The gene calls are TRBV30 and TRBJ1-3, with a tentative D call TRBD1 (5 bases). The CDR3 runs to 16 residues. The germline V gene has CDR1 GTSNPN and CDR2 SVGIG (reference sequence). Trimming stripped 0 bases from V and 1 base from J, with 13 bases between.

The chain links TRBV5-4 to TRBJ2-1; D is unclear. The V gene lost 0 bases and the J gene lost 6 bases, with 13 bases spanning the gap. CDR3 length: 15 residues. Germline V lookup: CDR1 SGHNT, CDR2 YYREEE (reference sequence). The CDR3 bases are TGTGCCAGCAGCTTGGGCCTAACTCGGTTCAATGAGCAGTTCTTC. This codes for CASSLGLTRFNEQFF.

V and J are TRBV3-1 (or the pseudogene TRBV3-2) and TRBJ1-4, with 7 bases fitting TRBD1. Germline CDR1 is LGHDT and CDR2 is YNNKEL (reference sequence). Unmatched junction bases numbered 10, after V lost 1 base and J lost 5 bases. The CDR3 is made up of 17 amino acids. The CDR3 loop reads CASSQGAQGGANEKLFF. The CDR3, as DNA: TGTGCCAGCAGCCAAGGCGCGCAAGGGGGCGCAAATGAAAAACTGTTTTTT.

V gene TRBV2 combines with J gene TRBJ1-4, with D tentatively TRBD1 (6 bases). Germline CDR1 SNHLY, CDR2 FYNNEI. Trimming shortened V by 5 bases and J by 15 bases, and 19 bases separated the two germline ends. The CDR3 length is 13 residues. The CDR3 DNA is TGTGCCAGCAGTCCCGACAGGCCCTCGGAGATGTTTTTT. Translated: CASSPDRPSEMFF.

This clone appeared once. The V call is TRBV9, the J call TRBJ2-1; D is ambiguous. The germline CDR1 and CDR2 sequences are SGDLS and YYNGEE. The CDR3 spans 14 residues. Trimming stripped 0 bases from V and 1 base from J, with 5 bases between. The CDR3 DNA reads as TGTGCCAGCAGCGTAGAGACATCCTACAATGAGCAGTTCTTC. Translation gives CASSVETSYNEQFF. The variable domain in full, completed from reference TRBV9 and TRBJ2-1, reads DSGVTQTPKHLITATGQRVTLRCSPRSGDLSVYWYQQSLDQGLQFLIQYYNGEERAKGNILERFSAQQFPDLHSELNLSSLELGDSALYFCASSVETSYNEQFFGPGTRLTVL.

The chain carries TRBV6-4 and TRBJ1-5; a possible D gene is TRBD1 (5 bases). V was clipped by 3 bases and J by 9 bases, with 12 bases between them. CDR1 and CDR2 (germline): MRHNA, SNTAGT. The CDR3 is made up of 13 amino acids. CDR3 DNA: TGTGCCAGCAGTGAGAGTAGGGGTTCGCCCCAGCATTTT. Translating gives CASSESRGSPQHF.

Regarding this clone: The same CDR3 also results from other DNA sequences found in this sample. V is TRBV7-2 and J is TRBJ2-1; 7 bases are shared with TRBD1. CDR3 length equals 15 residues. Germline V gene data show CDR1 as SGHTA and CDR2 as FQGNSA. The ends lost 4 bases at V and 2 bases at J; junction bases unmatched: 5. DNA of the CDR3: TGTGCCAGCAGCTCGGGGCAGGGGGCCTACAATGAGCAGTTCTTC. It translates to CASSSGQGAYNEQFF.

The chain employs TRBV29-1 and TRBJ1-5; 10 nucleotides align to TRBD1. The trim removed 4 bases at V and 2 bases at J, leaving 2 bases unmatched. The length of the CDR3 is 14 residues. CDR1 is SQVTM, CDR2 ANQGSEA, per germline. CDR3 bases: TGCAGCGTTGGGACAGGGGGTGGCAATCAGCCCCAGCATTTT. Translation: CSVGTGGGNQPQHF.

This chain links TRBV5-6 with TRBJ1-2; D ambiguous. CDR1 SGHDT and CDR2 YYEEEE come from the germline V gene. V dropped 7 bases and J dropped 8 bases, with 15 bases sitting between them. The CDR3 consists of 12 residues. The CDR3: CASHTSAGGYTF. The CDR3 nucleotides are TGTGCCAGCCATACATCGGCGGGGGGCTACACCTTC.

The chain has TRBV4-1 and TRBJ2-5, with unresolved D. Germline V lookup: CDR1 MGHRA, CDR2 YSYEKL. V was pared by 1 base and J by 2 bases, with 8 bases between. The CDR3 loop spans 14 amino acids. CDR3 sequence (DNA): TGCGCCAGCAGCCAAGGGCAAAATCAAGAGACCCAGTACTTC. This encodes CASSQGQNQETQYF.

In its sample, this clone was seen a few times. J is TRBJ2-4 and V is TRBV28, with 8 bases identical to TRBD1. Germline assignment: CDR1 MDHEN and CDR2 SYDVKM. There are 15 residues in the CDR3. After removal of 4 bases from V and 8 bases from J, the junction contained 10 bases not matched to a gene. The CDR3 reads CASSSPGGGLYIQYF. The DNA of the CDR3 is TGTGCCAGCAGTTCCCCAGGGGGCGGTTTATACATTCAGTACTTC.

This chain joins TRBV7-2 and TRBJ2-1, with a tentative D call TRBD1 (6 bases). CDR3 length: 14 amino acids. The germline V and J ends were trimmed by 2 bases and 4 bases, with 9 bases remaining between them. The germline gives CDR1 SGHTA, CDR2 FQGNSA. CDR3 DNA sequence: TGTGCCAGCAGCTTACAGGACAGATACAATGAGCAGTTCTTC. Amino acids: CASSLQDRYNEQFF.

This sequence joins TRBV5-1 and TRBJ1-1; unclear D gene. Germline CDR1 SGHRS, CDR2 YFSETQ. V was cut by 0 bases and J by 0 bases, with 12 bases left in between. The CDR3 extends over 16 amino acids. The CDR3 DNA sequence: TGCGCCAGCAGCTTGGAAGGAGGCAACATGAACACTGAAGCTTTCTTT. This sequence encodes CASSLEGGNMNTEAFF. Drawing the rest from reference TRBV5-1 and TRBJ1-1, the complete variable domain is KAGVTQTPRYLIKTRGQQVTLSCSPISGHRSVSWYQQTPGQGLQFLFEYFSETQRNKGNFPGRFSGRQFSNSRSEMNVSTLELGDSALYLCASSLEGGNMNTEAFFGQGTRLTVV.

The chain carries TRBV7-9 and TRBJ2-2; D is uncertain. The CDR3 is 12 residues long. The germline V gene has CDR1 SEHNR and CDR2 FQNEAQ (reference sequence). V shed 3 bases and J shed 8 bases, with 7 bases lying between them. CDR3 protein: CASSFPRGELFF. The CDR3 nucleotides are TGTGCCAGCAGCTTCCCCAGGGGGGAGCTGTTTTTT. Together with reference TRBV7-9 and TRBJ2-2, the CDR3 gives the full variable domain: DTGVSQNPRHKITKRGQNVTFRCDPISEHNRLYWYRQTLGQGPEFLTYFQNEAQLEKSRLLSDRFSAERPKGSFSTLEIQRTEQGDSAMYLCASSFPRGELFFGEGSRLTVL.

This chain connects TRBV12-3 or TRBV12-4 to TRBJ2-7; TRBD1 aligns across 9 bases. J was trimmed by 6 bases and V by 4 bases; bases with no gene match: 4. The CDR3 sequence is 13 residues long. The chain's CDR3 is CASSSGTGTEQYF. The CDR3 region has the DNA TGTGCCAGCAGTTCCGGGACAGGGACCGAGCAGTACTTC.

This clone was seen just once. CDR3 nucleotides: TGTGCCAGCTCACCATTCAAACAGGGGGCTCGGGAGACCCAGTACTTC. Protein: CASSPFKQGARETQYF. This chain links TRBV18 with TRBJ2-5; 9 nucleotides line up with TRBD1. After removal of 2 bases from V and 5 bases from J, the junction contained 9 bases not matched to a gene. Germline CDR1 and CDR2: KGHSH and LQKENI. This CDR3 has 16 residues.

As for this clone: The same CDR3 can be traced to other DNA sequences in this sample. This sequence joins TRBV18 and TRBJ2-3, with D tentatively TRBD2 (6 bases). The CDR3 loop spans 15 amino acids. Trimming removed 3 bases from V and 0 bases from J, with 10 bases in between. Germline CDR1 is KGHSH and CDR2 is LQKENI. This chain's CDR3 is CASSPGAGSTDTQYF. CDR3 coding DNA: TGTGCCAGCTCACCTGGCGCGGGGAGCACAGATACGCAGTATTTT.

The chain carries TRBV6-5 and TRBJ1-3, with D possibly being TRBD1 (6 bases). Per germline, CDR1 MNHEY and CDR2 SVGAGI. With 6 bases removed from V and 2 bases from J, the gap between germline ends came to 11 bases. CDR3 length: 14 amino acids. The chain's CDR3 is CASRPRDTGNTIYF. CDR3 nucleotide sequence: TGTGCCAGCAGACCTCGGGACACTGGAAACACCATATATTTT.

V gene TRBV18 combines with J gene TRBJ2-3; TRBD2 is a possible D gene (6 bases). Germline lookup yields CDR1 KGHSH and CDR2 LQKENI. The CDR3 extends over 15 amino acids. The V end lost 4 bases, the J end lost 0 bases, and 11 bases lay between the germline ends. The CDR3 region is CASSLRLVSTDTQYF. In DNA form, the CDR3 reads TGTGCCAGCTCACTAAGACTAGTTAGCACAGATACGCAGTATTTT.

The chain has TRBV18 and TRBJ2-3, with D possibly matching TRBD2 (6 bases). This CDR3 is 16 amino acids long. Trimming shortened V by 6 bases and J by 0 bases, and 16 bases separated the two germline ends. Germline-derived CDR1 and CDR2 are KGHSH and LQKENI. CDR3 bases: TGTGCCAGCTCCCCTCTAGGAGGGTTTAGCACAGATACGCAGTATTTT. It is translated as CASSPLGGFSTDTQYF.

As DNA, the CDR3 is TGTGCCGGGGGGGACAGGGGAATATACGAGCAGTACTTC. Protein sequence: CAGGDRGIYEQYF. The J gene is TRBJ2-7, the V gene TRBV27, with 10 positions matching TRBD1. The V segment lost 11 bases and the J segment 4 bases; nucleotides outside the gene matches: 8. Per the germline V gene, CDR1 is MNHEY and CDR2 is SMNVEV (reference sequence). This CDR3 region has 13 residues.

This rearrangement joins TRBV19 to TRBJ1-5; D might be TRBD1 (5 bases). V dropped 8 bases and J dropped 4 bases, with 21 bases sitting between them. The CDR3 has 16 residues. The germline V gene has CDR1 LNHDA and CDR2 SQIVND (reference sequence). The CDR3 DNA reads TGTGCCAGTGGGGGGGAGCCAGGGAGAGGTAATCAGCCCCAGCATTTT. Translating gives CASGGEPGRGNQPQHF.